Listed below are T cell receptor beta chains from one sample, sequenced in a study of blood T cell repertoires in COVID-19. Using immunoSEQ multiplex PCR, the repertoire was profiled, and TCRdb retains in-frame clones only, with some absent. This table holds roughly 40,000 clones, 81% found once. The sample consisted of peripheral blood. Receptors originate from an elderly man with active or convalescent COVID-19. Each CDR3 is given without its conserved first and last residue. The D gene is left open where the match is weak. Clone size is not always given. Where it is, it says once, few, many or a class for expanded clones.

D gene: NA; J gene: TRBJ2-1; V gene: TRBV7-3; clone size: NA; CDR3 protein: ASSPGRGGRNEQF
D gene: NA; J gene: TRBJ1-1; V gene: TRBV3-1/TRBV3-2; clone size: NA; CDR3 protein: ASSHYRAGAF
D gene: NA; J gene: TRBJ1-3; V gene: TRBV21-1; clone size: NA; CDR3 protein: ASSKDSSGAGNTIY
D gene: NA; J gene: TRBJ1-2; V gene: TRBV2; clone size: NA; CDR3 protein: ASKMNTGYGYT
D gene: NA; J gene: TRBJ2-7; V gene: TRBV28; clone size: NA; CDR3 protein: ASSLWASSVGGHEQY
D gene: NA; J gene: TRBJ2-1; V gene: TRBV19; clone size: NA; CDR3 protein: ASSGFGTGYSGEQF
D gene: NA; J gene: TRBJ2-3; V gene: TRBV9; clone size: NA; CDR3 protein: ASSGTVSTDTQY
D gene: NA; J gene: TRBJ2-4; V gene: TRBV24-1; clone size: NA; CDR3 protein: ATSVGGAKNIQY
D gene: NA; J gene: TRBJ1-5; V gene: TRBV7-8; clone size: NA; CDR3 protein: ASSLASGPHQPQH
D gene: NA; J gene: TRBJ2-3; V gene: TRBV7-6; clone size: NA; CDR3 protein: ASSLIRESTDTQY
D gene: NA; J gene: TRBJ1-2; V gene: TRBV12-3/TRBV12-4; clone size: NA; CDR3 protein: ASSTRGYGGYT
D gene: TRBD1; J gene: TRBJ2-5; V gene: TRBV27; clone size: NA; CDR3 protein: ASREYGTGGLVTQY
D gene: NA; J gene: TRBJ2-5; V gene: TRBV6-1; clone size: once; CDR3 protein: ASSDNVGRVETQY
D gene: NA; J gene: TRBJ1-1; V gene: TRBV2; clone size: few; CDR3 protein: AGQPAVSTEAF
D gene: TRBD2; J gene: TRBJ2-7; V gene: TRBV15; clone size: NA; CDR3 protein: ATSQLAGGPGEQY
D gene: NA; J gene: TRBJ1-1; V gene: TRBV7-3; clone size: NA; CDR3 protein: ASSLQENTEAF
D gene: TRBD2; J gene: TRBJ2-5; V gene: TRBV6-2/TRBV6-3; clone size: NA; CDR3 protein: ASSLTRGISGGTQY
D gene: NA; J gene: TRBJ2-7; V gene: TRBV2; clone size: NA; CDR3 protein: ASSAPRLTTYEQY
D gene: NA; J gene: TRBJ2-5; V gene: TRBV20-1; clone size: NA; CDR3 protein: SASNRVSETQY
D gene: TRBD1; J gene: TRBJ2-7; V gene: TRBV7-6; clone size: NA; CDR3 protein: ASSPGQGAYEQY
D gene: NA; J gene: TRBJ2-7; V gene: TRBV6-2/TRBV6-3; clone size: NA; CDR3 protein: ASSYSTRGYYEQY
D gene: NA; J gene: TRBJ2-3; V gene: TRBV5-5; clone size: NA; CDR3 protein: ASSQLAAHTDTQY
D gene: TRBD2; J gene: TRBJ2-1; V gene: TRBV7-3; clone size: NA; CDR3 protein: ASSPGTSGSQEQF
D gene: NA; J gene: TRBJ1-1; V gene: TRBV5-1; clone size: NA; CDR3 protein: ASSVNMNTEAF
D gene: TRBD1; J gene: TRBJ2-7; V gene: TRBV5-1; clone size: NA; CDR3 protein: ASSWTGGFYEQY
D gene: TRBD1; J gene: TRBJ1-1; V gene: TRBV7-2; clone size: NA; CDR3 protein: ASSLANRGSAF
D gene: TRBD2; J gene: TRBJ2-3; V gene: TRBV23-1; clone size: NA; CDR3 protein: ASSQSGGRALHFTDTQY
D gene: TRBD1; J gene: TRBJ1-2; V gene: TRBV4-3; clone size: NA; CDR3 protein: ASSQGQGAGYGYT
D gene: TRBD1; J gene: TRBJ1-4; V gene: TRBV19; clone size: NA; CDR3 protein: ASSMNRGPEKLF
D gene: NA; J gene: TRBJ1-4; V gene: TRBV5-5; clone size: NA; CDR3 protein: ASSLESRAIEKLF
D gene: TRBD1; J gene: TRBJ1-2; V gene: TRBV19; clone size: NA; CDR3 protein: ASSGTGVGYT
D gene: TRBD1; J gene: TRBJ2-3; V gene: TRBV20-1; clone size: few; CDR3 protein: SASSRGLYTDTQY
D gene: NA; J gene: TRBJ2-7; V gene: TRBV21-1; clone size: NA; CDR3 protein: ASSKPGGGRGEQY
D gene: NA; J gene: TRBJ2-5; V gene: TRBV30; clone size: NA; CDR3 protein: AWSPPEQGEETQY
D gene: NA; J gene: TRBJ2-6; V gene: TRBV4-1; clone size: NA; CDR3 protein: ASSQGRAGANVLT
D gene: NA; J gene: TRBJ2-5; V gene: TRBV15; clone size: NA; CDR3 protein: ATSSLGGETQY
D gene: TRBD2; J gene: TRBJ2-1; V gene: TRBV5-1; clone size: NA; CDR3 protein: ASSLNPNPGLAGGGVYNEQF
D gene: NA; J gene: TRBJ1-5; V gene: TRBV7-2; clone size: NA; CDR3 protein: ASSSRRLRPQH
D gene: NA; J gene: TRBJ1-6; V gene: TRBV9; clone size: NA; CDR3 protein: ASSGGGRAPLH
D gene: TRBD2; J gene: TRBJ2-1; V gene: TRBV5-8; clone size: many; CDR3 protein: ASSLVTSGKDNEQF
D gene: TRBD1; J gene: TRBJ1-1; V gene: TRBV5-5; clone size: NA; CDR3 protein: ASSLQGAYEAF
D gene: NA; J gene: TRBJ2-2; V gene: TRBV3-1/TRBV3-2; clone size: NA; CDR3 protein: ASSQKTRAGELF
D gene: NA; J gene: TRBJ1-3; V gene: TRBV19; clone size: NA; CDR3 protein: ASSRREVSSNTIY
D gene: TRBD1; J gene: TRBJ2-1; V gene: TRBV7-2; clone size: NA; CDR3 protein: ASSLGQGVQGEQF
D gene: NA; J gene: TRBJ2-1; V gene: TRBV5-1; clone size: NA; CDR3 protein: ASSPHRYNEQF